Sequencing of this T cell receptor (beta chain) was carried out in a study of breast tumors, draining lymph nodes, adjacent tissues. The V segment lost 4 bases and the J segment 10 bases; nucleotides outside the gene matches: 10. This CDR3 spans 14 amino acids. The germline CDR1 and CDR2 sequences are MGHRA and YSYEKL. This clonotype was detected ten times or more. Samples came from axillary lymph nodes draining the breast cancer. TCRdb recomputed calls from the multiplex PCR reads with MiXCR, one row per CDR3 protein. Here the sample spans 290,000 or so distinct CDR3 sequences, 30% being singletons. The chain recombines TRBV4-1 with TRBJ2-1; 7 bases are a match to TRBD2. The sequenced sample was axillary lymph node tissue. The receptor comes from a female donor with breast cancer. Some clones in this sample may be carry-over from other donors' samples. The CDR3 region is CASSRDGLDGEQFF. The CDR3 DNA reads as TGCGCCAGCAGCCGAGACGGACTAGATGGGGAGCAGTTCTTC.